Listed below are T cell receptor beta chains from one sample, sequenced in a study of T-cell memory formation after mild COVID-19. TCRdb reprocessed the 5' RACE reads via MiXCR and lists one record per CDR3 protein. The sample yields 100,000 to 130,000 distinct CDR3 sequences, over 15% seen once. Sequencing was done on a sample of PBMCs or a T cell subset sorted from them (not recorded which). The receptors were gathered from a man aged 18 to 30 who had mild COVID-19 (a few samples of this study predate the infection). Cell type and time point are not known. Each CDR3 is given with its conserved first and last residue. The D gene is left open where the match is weak. Clone sizes are given selectively: once, few, many, or a class where the clone is expanded.

j_gene: TRBJ2-7; abundance: few; d_gene: NA; v_gene: TRBV7-3; CDR3aa: CASSLYARPYEQYF; CDR3nt: TGTGCCAGCAGCTTGTACGCTAGGCCCTACGAGCAGTACTTC
j_gene: TRBJ1-2; abundance: few; d_gene: TRBD1; v_gene: TRBV5-1; CDR3aa: CASSLGGTGGESYTF; CDR3nt: TGCGCCAGCAGCTTGGGGGGGACAGGGGGCGAAAGCTACACCTTC
j_gene: TRBJ2-7; abundance: NA; d_gene: TRBD2; v_gene: TRBV5-1; CDR3aa: CASRLAETHSYEQYF; CDR3nt: TGCGCCAGTCGACTAGCGGAGACCCACTCCTACGAGCAGTACTTC
j_gene: TRBJ1-6; abundance: few; d_gene: NA; v_gene: TRBV28; CDR3aa: CASSGLLAGFFSPLHF; CDR3nt: TGTGCCAGCAGTGGCCTGTTGGCAGGGTTCTTTTCACCCCTCCACTTT
j_gene: TRBJ2-3; abundance: NA; d_gene: TRBD2; v_gene: TRBV3-1; CDR3aa: CASSYGLAGSSTDTQYF; CDR3nt: TGTGCCAGCAGCTATGGACTAGCGGGGTCTAGCACAGATACGCAGTATTTT
j_gene: TRBJ1-6; abundance: NA; d_gene: NA; v_gene: TRBV7-2; CDR3aa: CASMSGYNSPLHF; CDR3nt: TGTGCCAGCATGTCAGGGTATAATTCACCCCTCCACTTT
j_gene: TRBJ2-1; abundance: few; d_gene: NA; v_gene: TRBV5-1; CDR3aa: CASSLAGTPGDEQFF; CDR3nt: TGCGCCAGCAGCTTGGCGGGGACTCCTGGGGATGAGCAGTTCTTC
j_gene: TRBJ2-5; abundance: few; d_gene: NA; v_gene: TRBV7-9; CDR3aa: CASSYEETQYF; CDR3nt: TGTGCCAGCAGCTACGAAGAGACCCAGTACTTC
j_gene: TRBJ2-1; abundance: NA; d_gene: TRBD2; v_gene: TRBV5-1; CDR3aa: CASTRTSSNEQFF; CDR3nt: TGCGCCAGCACCCGGACTAGCAGCAATGAGCAGTTCTTC